One and the same sample provided the 26 T cell receptor beta chains below, sequenced in a study of shared clonotypes between healthy human individuals. Naive CD8 cells were CD45RO-negative, positively selected for CCR7, excluding terminally differentiated effector memory CD45RA+ cells. The assay was immunoSEQ multiplex PCR, and TCRdb's table has in-frame clones only and misses some. The profile shows around 2,000,000 clones, around 96% of them singletons. Sequencing was done on a sample of naive CD8+ T cells sorted from blood. The receptors stem from a man aged 18-30 years in good health.

The chain couples TRBV5-6 to TRBJ1-6; no clear D. The germline V gene has CDR1 SGHDT and CDR2 YYEEEE. Trimming shortened V by 0 bases and J by 9 bases, and 7 bases separated the two germline ends. This CDR3 is 13 amino acids long. In nucleotides, the CDR3 is TGTGCCAGCAGCTTGGGGGCAGGTTCACCCCTCCACTTT. Its protein product is CASSLGAGSPLHF.

This clone was observed a single time. The gene calls are TRBV19 and TRBJ2-2, with TRBD1 matching 8 bases. Looked up from germline, CDR1 is LNHDA and CDR2 is SQIVND (reference sequence). The junction had 11 bases not matched to a gene; V was cut back by 7 bases and J by 7 bases. There are 15 residues in the CDR3. In DNA form, the CDR3 reads TGTGCCAGTACCATGGACAGGGCGGCGGACGGGGAGCTGTTTTTT. Its translation is CASTMDRAADGELFF.

Worth noting for this clone: The germline gene is not matched at one end of the junction; a read error may be the cause. The chain carries TRBV11-3 and TRBJ2-5; D not certain. This CDR3 spans 14 amino acids. From germline, CDR1 is SGHNT and CDR2 YENEEA. The DNA for the CDR3 is TGTGCCAGCAGCGTAGACAATAATTGGGAGACCCAGTACTTC. Residues: CASSVDNNWETQYF.

The rearrangement uses TRBV30 and TRBJ1-6; perhaps TRBD1 as D (5 bases). Between the trimmed V and J ends, which lost 2 bases and 0 bases, there was a span of 8 bases. The length of the CDR3 is 15 residues. CDR1 and CDR2 from the germline V gene are GTSNPN and SVGIG (reference sequence). The CDR3 reads CAWSLGGSYNSPLHF. CDR3 coding DNA: TGTGCCTGGAGTTTGGGGGGCTCCTATAATTCACCCCTCCACTTT.

V usage is TRBV7-9 and J usage is TRBJ1-1; D is undetermined. Looked up from germline, CDR1 is SEHNR and CDR2 is FQNEAQ (reference sequence). The V gene lost 1 base and the J gene lost 2 bases, with 20 bases spanning the gap. The CDR3 runs 18 residues. The CDR3, as DNA: TGTGCCAGCAGCTTAGAACCCTTTCTGGAATTAACAAACACTGAAGCTTTCTTT. It specifies CASSLEPFLELTNTEAFF.

The chain is built from TRBV9 and TRBJ2-1; 10 positions match TRBD2. The junction had 13 bases not matched to a gene; V was cut back by 4 bases and J by 9 bases. The CDR3 loop spans 16 amino acids. The germline V gene encodes CDR1 SGDLS and CDR2 YYNGEE. Here the CDR3 reads CASSPEVLAGEGEQFF. CDR3 DNA sequence: TGTGCCAGCAGCCCCGAAGTGCTAGCGGGGGAGGGTGAGCAGTTCTTC.

The J gene is TRBJ2-7, the V gene TRBV29-1; tentatively, D is TRBD2 (5 bases). This CDR3 is built from 14 residues. Germline V gene data show CDR1 as SQVTM and CDR2 as ANQGSEA. Trimming removed 4 bases from V and 0 bases from J, with 13 bases in between. CDR3 in amino acids: CSVVAGGPSYEQYF. The CDR3 DNA reads TGCAGCGTTGTTGCGGGCGGACCCTCCTACGAGCAGTACTTC.

This clone occurred once. The chain carries TRBV4-2 and TRBJ2-1; the D call may be TRBD1 or TRBD2 (6 bases each). The CDR3 covers 16 residues. Germline lookup yields CDR1 LGHNA and CDR2 YNFKEQ. V gave up 0 bases and J gave up 5 bases, with 14 bases separating them. The CDR3 loop is CASSQEKGGENNEQFF. The CDR3 bases are TGTGCCAGCAGCCAAGAAAAGGGGGGAGAAAACAATGAGCAGTTCTTC.

Comment on this clone: The identical CDR3 is also encoded by other nucleotide sequences in the sample. The chain is built from TRBV6-5 and TRBJ2-3, with D perhaps matching TRBD1 (5 bases). The CDR3 has 14 amino acids. CDR1 and CDR2 (germline): MNHEY, SVGAGI. Between the trimmed V and J ends, which lost 2 bases and 2 bases, there was a span of 8 bases. The CDR3 sequence is CASSYGADTDTQYF. For the CDR3, the DNA is TGTGCCAGCAGTTACGGGGCCGACACAGATACGCAGTATTTT.

Comment on this clone: At the DNA level, this CDR3 is encoded by other sequences in the same sample as well. This chain connects TRBV29-1 to TRBJ2-5; no clear D gene. V was trimmed by 3 bases and J by 4 bases, leaving 3 bases between them. Germline CDR1 SQVTM, CDR2 ANQGSEA. CDR3 length equals 10 residues. CDR3 residues: CSVELETQYF. CDR3 nucleotides: TGCAGCGTTGAGTTAGAGACCCAGTACTTC.

The chain has TRBV25-1 and TRBJ1-2; D is possibly TRBD1 (6 bases). The CDR3 sequence is 14 residues long. V was trimmed by 3 bases and J by 8 bases, leaving 16 bases between them. The germline V gene has CDR1 MGHDK and CDR2 SYGVNS. The DNA for the CDR3 is TGTGCCAGCAGTGAGGCCCAGACAGGCTTGGGCTACACCTTC. This codes for CASSEAQTGLGYTF.

V usage is TRBV5-4 and J usage is TRBJ2-7, with 8 bases fitting TRBD2. V lost 2 bases and J lost 5; bases outside the gene matches: 9. The V gene's germline CDR1 is SGHNT and CDR2 YYREEE (reference sequence). The CDR3 contains 15 residues. The CDR3 protein is CASSLRGLGGDEQYF. The CDR3 DNA is TGTGCCAGCAGCTTACGGGGACTAGGAGGCGACGAGCAGTACTTC.

V is TRBV27 and J is TRBJ2-5, with unresolved D. The CDR3 covers 14 residues. Looked up from germline, CDR1 is MNHEY and CDR2 is SMNVEV (reference sequence). Trimming stripped 3 bases from V and 1 base from J, with 9 bases between. CDR3 DNA: TGTGCCAGCAGTTTCGTGGACGCCCAAGAGACCCAGTACTTC. Its translation: CASSFVDAQETQYF.

The rearrangement joins TRBV19 to TRBJ1-6; D perhaps matches TRBD1 (5 bases). V was pared by 3 bases and J by 8 bases, with 14 bases between. The CDR3 contains 15 residues. From germline, CDR1 is LNHDA and CDR2 SQIVND (reference sequence). The CDR3 loop reads CASSIRTMVDSPLHF. The CDR3, as DNA: TGTGCCAGTAGTATCCGGACAATGGTGGATTCACCCCTCCACTTT.

The chain is built from TRBV7-6 and TRBJ2-5, with D possibly being TRBD1 (5 bases). CDR3 length: 16 residues. From germline, CDR1 is SGHVS and CDR2 FNYEAQ. Trimming cost V 1 base and J 4 bases, with 16 bases left between them. For the CDR3, the DNA is TGTGCCAGCAGCTTAGACGCGGCCAGGGTAGGAGAGACCCAGTACTTC. Its protein is CASSLDAARVGETQYF.

The table lists this clone with a count of one. The CDR3 protein is CASSHTPGQMLYEQYF. DNA for the CDR3: TGCGCCAGCAGCCACACCCCGGGACAGATGCTCTACGAGCAGTACTTC. The rearrangement uses TRBV4-1 and TRBJ2-7; TRBD1 agrees at 7 bases. J lost 3 bases, V lost 3 bases, and 11 bases had no gene match. The CDR3 has 16 amino acids. Germline loops: CDR1 MGHRA, CDR2 YSYEKL.

On this clone itself: Other DNA sequences in the sample encode the same CDR3. The V gene is TRBV27, the J gene TRBJ2-7; 8 bases are shared with TRBD2. Per the germline V gene, CDR1 is MNHEY and CDR2 is SMNVEV (reference sequence). V lost 2 bases, J lost 0 bases, and 3 bases stayed unmatched. CDR3 length: 15 residues. The CDR3 DNA reads as TGTGCCAGCAGTTTAGCGGGGGGCCACTCCTACGAGCAGTACTTC. This codes for CASSLAGGHSYEQYF.

V is TRBV5-6 and J is TRBJ2-2; a possible D gene is TRBD2 (6 bases). CDR1 SGHDT and CDR2 YYEEEE come from the germline V gene. This CDR3 is 14 amino acids long. V dropped 3 bases and J dropped 3 bases, with 9 bases sitting between them. CDR3 nucleotides: TGTGCCAGCAGCTCCACGGGGGACACCGGGGAGCTGTTTTTT. Its translation is CASSSTGDTGELFF.

The chain joins TRBV27 to TRBJ2-1; 11 bases map to TRBD2. The junction had 7 bases not matched to a gene; V was cut back by 6 bases and J by 9 bases. The CDR3 is 14 amino acids. Germline loops: CDR1 MNHEY, CDR2 SMNVEV (reference sequence). The CDR3 DNA sequence: TGTGCCAGCAGGTTAGCGGGGGGGCCGACTGAGCAGTTCTTC. It is translated as CASRLAGGPTEQFF.

The chain uses TRBV9 and TRBJ1-4, with 10 nucleotides matching TRBD1. This CDR3 spans 16 amino acids. The V gene end was trimmed by 2 bases and the J gene end by 2 bases; junction bases not matched to a gene: 3. Per germline, CDR1 SGDLS and CDR2 YYNGEE. The CDR3 here is CASSVTGGATNEKLFF. CDR3 DNA: TGTGCCAGCAGCGTGACAGGGGGCGCGACTAATGAAAAACTGTTTTTT. The full variable domain, rest sourced from reference TRBV9 and TRBJ1-4, is DSGVTQTPKHLITATGQRVTLRCSPRSGDLSVYWYQQSLDQGLQFLIQYYNGEERAKGNILERFSAQQFPDLHSELNLSSLELGDSALYFCASSVTGGATNEKLFFGSGTQLSVL.

This clone came up a few times. J is TRBJ1-1 and V is TRBV7-9, with 8 bases identical to TRBD1. Looked up from germline, CDR1 is SEHNR and CDR2 is FQNEAQ (reference sequence). The CDR3 has 14 amino acids. V dropped 8 bases and J dropped 4; count of bases not matched to a gene: 9. The CDR3 DNA is TGTGCCAGCGGTCAGGGGGCGTTAGGCACTGAAGCTTTCTTT. It yields the protein CASGQGALGTEAFF.

The chain has TRBV10-2 and TRBJ2-5; tentative D call: TRBD1 (5 bases). The germline V and J ends were trimmed by 2 bases and 0 bases, with 10 bases remaining between them. Germline-derived CDR1 and CDR2 are WSHSY and SAAADI. This CDR3 comprises 15 residues. The CDR3 protein is CASSEAGLYQETQYF. The CDR3 DNA follows: TGCGCCAGCAGTGAGGCAGGGTTGTACCAAGAGACCCAGTACTTC.

The chain combines TRBV4-1 with TRBJ2-4, with D unclear. Trimming took off 4 bases at V and 1 base at J, with 14 bases between the two ends. Germline V gene data show CDR1 as MGHRA and CDR2 as YSYEKL. The CDR3 contains 16 residues. This CDR3 is CASSLPHIGAKNIQYF. CDR3 nucleotide sequence: TGCGCCAGCAGCCTACCGCACATCGGGGCCAAAAACATTCAGTACTTC.

This chain links TRBV6-6 with TRBJ1-2, with TRBD1 matching over 8 bases. Germline V gene data show CDR1 as MNHNY and CDR2 as SVGAGI (reference sequence). The CDR3 is made up of 13 amino acids. J was trimmed by 8 bases and V by 6 bases; bases with no gene match: 8. The CDR3 spells CASSAGTGGGYTF. CDR3 sequence (DNA): TGTGCCAGCAGCGCCGGGACAGGTGGCGGCTACACCTTC.

The chain carries TRBV27 and TRBJ1-2; the D is unclear. Trimming cost V 7 bases and J 0 bases, with 18 bases left between them. Germline V gives CDR1 MNHEY, CDR2 SMNVEV (reference sequence). The CDR3 length is 16 residues. Here the CDR3 DNA reads TGTGCCAGCACCCAACTGGGTCCCACTTCTAACTATGGCTACACCTTC. Protein product: CASTQLGPTSNYGYTF.

This rearrangement joins TRBV27 to TRBJ1-5; no definite D call. V gave up 5 bases and J gave up 7 bases, with 12 bases separating them. Germline-derived CDR1 and CDR2 are MNHEY and SMNVEV (reference sequence). The CDR3 totals 13 residues. The CDR3 sequence is CASSTHPKQPQHF. CDR3 in DNA: TGTGCCAGCAGTACACATCCCAAACAGCCCCAGCATTTT.